This TCR beta chain came from a study of shared clonotypes between healthy human individuals. Study-wide results and caveats: Only blood was sampled; tissue repertoires likely differ. In contrast to clonotypes shared by all four donors, non-shared clonotypes had lower generation probabilities.

Assay runs were performed at deep level. Here immunoSEQ multiplex PCR was the method, and the copy in TCRdb shows in-frame clones only, minus some. In the table there are about 690,000 clones, about 92% of which are singletons. As concerns this clone: The target antigen is unknown.

CD8 memory merged CD45RO+ with CCR7-negative CD45RA+ TemRA cells. Material: memory CD8+ T cells from PBMCs. Subset defined: CD45RO+ cells pooled with CCR7-negative TemRA cells. This receptor was obtained from a young man in good health. Some clones in this sample may be carry-over from other donors' samples.

For the CDR3, the DNA is TGTGCCACCAGCAGAGCTCGAGCGGCTAGCACAGATACGCAGTATTTT. Amino acids: CATSRARAASTDTQYF. V usage is TRBV15 and J usage is TRBJ2-3, with a tentative D call TRBD2 (5 bases). The CDR3 is made up of 16 amino acids. Germline V gene sequence: CDR1 LNHNV, CDR2 YYDKDF (reference sequence). Trimming took off 1 base at V and 0 bases at J, with 11 bases between the two ends.